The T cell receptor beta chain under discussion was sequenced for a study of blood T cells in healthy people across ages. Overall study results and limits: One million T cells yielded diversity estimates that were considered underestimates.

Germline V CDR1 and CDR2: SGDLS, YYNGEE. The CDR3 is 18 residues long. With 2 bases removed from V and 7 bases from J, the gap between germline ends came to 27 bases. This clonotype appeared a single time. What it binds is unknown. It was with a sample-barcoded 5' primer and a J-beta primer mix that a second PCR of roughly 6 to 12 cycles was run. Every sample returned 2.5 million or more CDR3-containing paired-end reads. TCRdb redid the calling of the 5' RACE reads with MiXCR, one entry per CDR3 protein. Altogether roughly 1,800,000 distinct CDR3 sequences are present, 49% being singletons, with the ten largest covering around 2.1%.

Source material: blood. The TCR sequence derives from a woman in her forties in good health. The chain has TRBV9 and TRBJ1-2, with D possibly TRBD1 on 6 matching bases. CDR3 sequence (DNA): TGTGCCAGCAGCGTTAGACCCGATACACACAACAGGGTTTCTGGCTACACCTTC. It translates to CASSVRPDTHNRVSGYTF.